These 10 T cell receptor beta chains were all obtained from the same sample, sequenced in a study of cytomegalovirus exposure and HLA in healthy donors. A multiplex PCR was run with 60 Vbeta primers and 13 Jbeta primers. Using immunoSEQ multiplex PCR, the repertoire was profiled, and TCRdb retains in-frame clones only, with some absent. The sample shows 150,000 to 200,000 clones, roughly nine tenths of them seen only once. Sequencing was done on a sample of PBMCs. These receptor sequences come from a woman between 25 and 40 years old in good health and CMV-seronegative.

V usage is TRBV7-8 and J usage is TRBJ1-1; 7 nucleotides line up with TRBD1. Trimming at V came to 5 bases and at J to 1 base, leaving 13 bases not matched to a gene. Per germline, CDR1 SGHVS and CDR2 FQNEAQ. The CDR3 extends over 17 amino acids. The CDR3 nucleotides read TGTGCCAGCAGCCAGACAGGGAGGTTTGTTAAGAACACTGAAGCTTTCTTT. Protein product: CASSQTGRFVKNTEAFF.

This clone has only a few counts. The chain has TRBV19 and TRBJ1-2, with D perhaps TRBD1 (5 bases). CDR3 size: 13 residues. The germline V gene has CDR1 LNHDA and CDR2 SQIVND (reference sequence). The V and J ends lost 7 bases and 4 bases respectively, with 13 bases between them. The CDR3 protein is CASTPRGSYGYTF. Here the CDR3 DNA reads TGTGCCAGTACCCCCCGGGGGTCCTATGGCTACACCTTC.

This clone was recorded once. The chain has TRBV23-1 and TRBJ1-5, with TRBD1 matching over 7 bases. TRBV23-1 has ORF status, its function being uncertain. The CDR3 is 16 residues long. The trim removed 0 bases at V and 0 bases at J, leaving 2 bases unmatched. As DNA, the CDR3 is TGCGCCAGCAGTCAATCCGGACAGGATAGCAATCAGCCCCAGCATTTT. It translates to CASSQSGQDSNQPQHF.

The chain joins TRBV7-6 to TRBJ2-3, with 12 bases aligning to TRBD2. The V and J ends lost 5 bases and 2 bases, in that order; junction bases with no gene match: 8. The CDR3 consists of 17 residues. The germline V gene has CDR1 SGHVS and CDR2 FNYEAQ. The CDR3 protein is CASSPRTSGVFTDTQYF. CDR3 nucleotides: TGTGCCAGCAGCCCGCGGACTAGCGGGGTCTTCACAGATACGCAGTATTTT. The complete variable domain, with remaining parts taken from reference TRBV7-6 and TRBJ2-3, reads GAGVSQSPRYKVTKRGQDVALRCDPISGHVSLYWYRQALGQGPEFLTYFNYEAQQDKSGLPNDRFSAERPEGSISTLTIQRTEQRDSAMYRCASSPRTSGVFTDTQYFGPGTRLTVL.

The chain combines TRBV6-5 with TRBJ2-7; TRBD2 is a possible D gene (6 bases). Trimming removed 8 bases from V and 7 bases from J, with 21 bases in between. The germline CDR1 and CDR2 sequences are MNHEY and SVGAGI. This CDR3 spans 14 amino acids. CDR3 residues: CASSLGDVGGEQYF. The CDR3 nucleotides are TGTGCCAGCTCCCTAGGGGACGTCGGGGGAGAGCAGTACTTC.

This sequence joins TRBV5-1 and TRBJ2-7, with 7 bases that match TRBD1. This CDR3 has 14 amino acids. Per the germline V gene, CDR1 is SGHRS and CDR2 is YFSETQ. Trimming cost V 4 bases and J 1 base; bases outside gene matches: 5. CDR3 sequence reads: CASSPRTGSYEQYF. As DNA, the CDR3 is TGCGCCAGCAGCCCGCGGACAGGATCCTACGAGCAGTACTTC.

The chain couples TRBV15 to TRBJ1-5; TRBD1 matches 8 bases. Germline V lookup: CDR1 LNHNV, CDR2 YYDKDF (reference sequence). The CDR3 has 16 amino acids. V was clipped by 2 bases and J by 3 bases; unmatched bases: 6. The CDR3 reads CATSRQGQGDNQPQHF. CDR3 in DNA: TGTGCCACCAGCAGACAAGGACAGGGTGACAATCAGCCCCAGCATTTT.

CDR3 protein: CASSISLADSYNEQFF. The DNA for the CDR3 is TGTGCCAGTAGTATAAGCCTAGCGGACTCCTACAATGAGCAGTTCTTC. This chain joins TRBV19 and TRBJ2-1, with TRBD2 matching over 7 bases. The CDR3 runs to 16 residues. The germline gives CDR1 LNHDA, CDR2 SQIVND (reference sequence). The trim removed 2 bases at V and 0 bases at J, leaving 4 bases unmatched.

This rearrangement joins TRBV18 to TRBJ2-1; D is ambiguous. The CDR3 runs to 12 residues. Trimming left V 6 bases short and J 8 bases short, with 11 bases between. Germline V gene sequence: CDR1 KGHSH, CDR2 LQKENI. The CDR3 protein is CASSILYDEQFF. In DNA form, the CDR3 reads TGTGCCAGCTCGATCCTATATGATGAGCAGTTCTTC. Together with reference TRBV18 and TRBJ2-1, the CDR3 gives the full variable domain: NAGVMQNPRHLVRRRGQEARLRCSPMKGHSHVYWYRQLPEEGLKFMVYLQKENIIDESGMPKERFSAEFPKEGPSILRIQQVVRGDSAAYFCASSILYDEQFFGPGTRLTVL.

V usage is TRBV18 and J usage is TRBJ2-7, with D perhaps matching TRBD1 (5 bases). Germline V gene lookup returns CDR1 KGHSH and CDR2 LQKENI. The CDR3 is made up of 13 amino acids. The V gene lost 3 bases and the J gene lost 6 bases, with 12 bases spanning the gap. The CDR3 DNA is TGTGCCAGCTCACCCCTGGACATAGGCGAGCAGTACTTC. Residues: CASSPLDIGEQYF. Supplemented by reference TRBV18 and TRBJ2-7, the full variable domain reads NAGVMQNPRHLVRRRGQEARLRCSPMKGHSHVYWYRQLPEEGLKFMVYLQKENIIDESGMPKERFSAEFPKEGPSILRIQQVVRGDSAAYFCASSPLDIGEQYFGPGTRLTVT.